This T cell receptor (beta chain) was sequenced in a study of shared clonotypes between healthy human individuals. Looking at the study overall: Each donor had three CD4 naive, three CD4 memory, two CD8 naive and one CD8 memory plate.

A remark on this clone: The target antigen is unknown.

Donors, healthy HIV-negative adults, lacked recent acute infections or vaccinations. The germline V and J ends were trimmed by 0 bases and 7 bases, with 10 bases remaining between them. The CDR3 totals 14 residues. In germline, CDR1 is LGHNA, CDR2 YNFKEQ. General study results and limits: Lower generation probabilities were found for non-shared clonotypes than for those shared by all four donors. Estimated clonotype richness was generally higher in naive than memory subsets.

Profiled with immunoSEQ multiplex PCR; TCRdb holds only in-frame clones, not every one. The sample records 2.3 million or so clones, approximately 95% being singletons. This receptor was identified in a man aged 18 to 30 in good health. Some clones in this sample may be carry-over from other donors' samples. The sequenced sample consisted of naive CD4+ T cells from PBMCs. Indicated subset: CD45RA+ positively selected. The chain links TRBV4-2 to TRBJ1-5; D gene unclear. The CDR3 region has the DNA TGTGCCAGCAGCCAAGATCTGAAACCCCAGCCCCAGCATTTT. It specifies CASSQDLKPQPQHF.